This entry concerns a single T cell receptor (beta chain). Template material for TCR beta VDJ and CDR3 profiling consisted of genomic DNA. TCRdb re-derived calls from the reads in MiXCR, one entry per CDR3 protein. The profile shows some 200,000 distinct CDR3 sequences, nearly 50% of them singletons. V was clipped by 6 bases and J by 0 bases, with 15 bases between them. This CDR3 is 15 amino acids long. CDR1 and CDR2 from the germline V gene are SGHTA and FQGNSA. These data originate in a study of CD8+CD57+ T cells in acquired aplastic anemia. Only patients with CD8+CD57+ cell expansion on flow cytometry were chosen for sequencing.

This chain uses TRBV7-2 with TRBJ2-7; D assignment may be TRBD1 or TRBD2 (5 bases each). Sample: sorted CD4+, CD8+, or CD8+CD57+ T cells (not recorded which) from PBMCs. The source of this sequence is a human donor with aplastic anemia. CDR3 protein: CASRAGTSLSYEQYF. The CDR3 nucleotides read TGTGCCAGCAGGGCCGGGACCTCACTCTCCTACGAGCAGTACTTC.